What follows describes a single TCR beta chain. Original data processing: Amplification of reference gene primers provided the estimated nucleated cell counts. The data were produced by immunoSEQ multiplex PCR, yet TCRdb's version contains in-frame clones alone and is incomplete. The DNA was the basis for D and trimming; V, J and clone size are from that table. In the table there are hundreds of thousands of clones, more than 70% of which are singletons. Germline CDR1 is KGHDR and CDR2 is SFDVKD. Trimming cost V 3 bases and J 0 bases, with 9 bases left between them. This CDR3 is 15 amino acids long. These data are taken from a study of blood T cell repertoires in COVID-19. About the study: Sources were T cells, B-cell-depleted T cells, or PBMCs; the material itself was cDNA or gDNA.

V usage is TRBV24-1 and J usage is TRBJ2-3; D gene uncertain. This receptor was identified in a woman aged 18 to 35 who had been exposed to COVID-19. Sequences were obtained from PBMCs or T cells enriched from blood (not recorded which). This chain's CDR3 is CATSDILESTDTQYF. In DNA form, the CDR3 reads TGTGCCACCAGTGATATCCTGGAGAGCACAGATACGCAGTATTTT.